Below are 32 T cell receptor beta chains sequenced from a single sample in a study of T cells in Graves' hyperthyroidism and ophthalmopathy. RNA transcripts gave rise to amplified TCR beta CDR3 regions. HTBI primers were used for first-round RT-PCR of the TCR CDR3. Each CDR3 protein gets one entry after TCRdb re-called the multiplex PCR reads with MiXCR. The data hold 500,000 to 750,000 distinct CDR3 sequences, with around 46% observed a single time. The sample was peripheral blood or thyroid tissue (not recorded which). The receptor source for this set is a young woman with Graves' hyperthyroidism.

This clonotype has a count of ten or more. The chain has TRBV19 and TRBJ1-3, with 7 bases fitting TRBD1. Germline V gene lookup returns CDR1 LNHDA and CDR2 SQIVND (reference sequence). The V segment lost 7 bases and the J segment 0 bases; nucleotides outside the gene matches: 9. CDR3 length: 16 residues. The DNA of the CDR3 is TGTGCCAGTAAGAGGGACAGAGGAGGCTCTGGAAACACCATATATTTT. Its protein product is CASKRDRGGSGNTIYF.

This chain links TRBV7-9 with TRBJ2-7; D not certain. The CDR3 loop spans 13 amino acids. Per the germline V gene, CDR1 is SEHNR and CDR2 is FQNEAQ (reference sequence). V lost 5 bases and J 7 bases, leaving 15 bases between the germline ends. In DNA, the CDR3 is TGTGCCAGCAGCCCCTCCTCCTACAATGAGCAGTACTTC. It specifies CASSPSSYNEQYF.

This clonotype was counted a few times. The chain joins TRBV27 to TRBJ1-1; weak D call: TRBD1 (6 bases). Trimming left V 5 bases short and J 4 bases short, with 14 bases between. This CDR3 comprises 14 residues. CDR1 is MNHEY, CDR2 SMNVEV, per germline (reference sequence). DNA for the CDR3: TGTGCCAGCAGTCACGAGGGGGTAGGCACTGAAGCTTTCTTT. Its translation: CASSHEGVGTEAFF.

This sequence joins TRBV7-2 and TRBJ2-7; D gene unclear. Trimming pared 5 bases from V and 0 bases from J, leaving 8 bases between. The CDR3 contains 13 residues. From germline, CDR1 is SGHTA and CDR2 FQGNSA. Written as DNA, the CDR3 is TGTGCCAGCAGCCATCATGCCTCCTACGAGCAGTACTTC. It yields the protein CASSHHASYEQYF.

Ten or more counts support this clonotype. The chain links TRBV20-1 to TRBJ2-5; 7 bases match TRBD1. Germline loops: CDR1 DFQATT, CDR2 SNEGSKA (reference sequence). Trimming at V came to 0 bases and at J to 4 bases, leaving 5 bases not matched to a gene. CDR3 size: 14 residues. The CDR3 DNA sequence: TGCAGTGCTAGAGAACCAGGGGGACGAGAGACCCAGTACTTC. It codes for CSAREPGGRETQYF.

The chain links TRBV6-2 or TRBV6-3 to TRBJ1-1; D perhaps matches TRBD1 (6 bases). Looked up from germline, CDR1 is MNHEY and CDR2 is SVGEGT. The CDR3 has 14 amino acids. Trimming shortened V by 6 bases and J by 4 bases, and 15 bases separated the two germline ends. The CDR3 region has the DNA TGTGCCAGCAGGGCAGGGATGGGGGCCACTGAAGCTTTCTTT. Amino acids: CASRAGMGATEAFF.

CDR3 protein: CASSRGQVNQPQHF. CDR3 nucleotides: TGTGCCAGTAGCAGAGGGCAAGTAAATCAGCCCCAGCATTTT. The J gene is TRBJ1-5, the V gene TRBV19; D remains ambiguous. The CDR3 has 14 amino acids. Germline V gene data show CDR1 as LNHDA and CDR2 as SQIVND (reference sequence). Trimming removed 6 bases at V and 4 bases at J, with 13 bases between.

In this sample, this clonotype turned up many times. The chain is built from TRBV25-1 and TRBJ1-3; 7 bases are shared with TRBD1. Germline CDR1 MGHDK, CDR2 SYGVNS. This CDR3 contains 16 residues. V was clipped by 4 bases and J by 2 bases; unmatched bases: 8. In DNA form, the CDR3 reads TGTGCCAGCAGTGCCAAGGACAGGATCACTGGAAACACCATATATTTT. This sequence encodes CASSAKDRITGNTIYF.

The table lists this clonotype with a few counts. V usage is TRBV7-9 and J usage is TRBJ2-1, with 10 nucleotides matching TRBD2. CDR1 SEHNR and CDR2 FQNEAQ come from the germline V gene (reference sequence). Unmatched junction bases numbered 16, after V lost 5 bases and J lost 9 bases. The CDR3 totals 17 residues. The CDR3 region has the DNA TGTGCCAGCAGCCCCCCGGGGGGTCTAGCGGGAGAAGGTGAGCAGTTCTTC. It encodes CASSPPGGLAGEGEQFF.

The chain recombines TRBV4-3 with TRBJ2-2; D may correspond to TRBD1 or TRBD2 (5 bases each). V was trimmed by 4 bases and J by 5 bases, leaving 11 bases between them. CDR3 size: 14 residues. CDR1 is LGHNA and CDR2 is YSLEER in the germline V gene. The CDR3 DNA reads TGCGCCAGCAGCCGAGAGGGGAGAACCGGGGAGCTGTTTTTT. This codes for CASSREGRTGELFF.

Of note for this clonotype: Since a much larger clone is just one base distant, this may be a read error. This rearrangement joins TRBV5-5 to TRBJ2-5; 13 positions agree with TRBD2. Looked up from germline, CDR1 is SGHKS and CDR2 is YYEKEE (reference sequence). The V gene end was trimmed by 7 bases and the J gene end by 3 bases; junction bases not matched to a gene: 6. The CDR3 has 15 residues. The CDR3 nucleotides read TGTGCCAGCGGGCAAGGGACTAGCGGGAAAGAGACCCAGTACTTC. Protein: CASGQGTSGKETQYF.

The chain couples TRBV7-3 to TRBJ2-7; 8 bases align to TRBD2. The CDR3 has 13 residues. CDR1 and CDR2 (germline): SGHTA, FQGTGA. V dropped 2 bases and J dropped 8; count of bases not matched to a gene: 5. The CDR3 sequence: CASSLVGRVQQYF. The CDR3 DNA reads TGTGCCAGCAGCTTAGTCGGGAGGGTCCAGCAGTACTTC.

At least ten counts were recorded for this clonotype. The chain links TRBV4-1 to TRBJ1-2; 9 nucleotides align to TRBD1. Germline CDR1 is MGHRA and CDR2 is YSYEKL. The CDR3 covers 14 residues. J was trimmed by 6 bases and V by 1 base; bases with no gene match: 3. CDR3 nucleotide sequence: TGCGCCAGCAGCCAAGGGTGGACAGGGGATGGCTACACCTTC. Protein: CASSQGWTGDGYTF.

The chain links TRBV15 to TRBJ2-2; 7 bases line up with TRBD1. From germline, CDR1 is LNHNV and CDR2 YYDKDF (reference sequence). There are 13 residues in the CDR3. Losses at the gene ends were 3 bases for V and 11 bases for J; bases not matched to a gene: 6. CDR3 coding DNA: TGTGCCACCAGCAGTTACCGGACAGGAGAGCTGTTTTTT. Translating it yields CATSSYRTGELFF. Complete variable domain (other parts from reference TRBV15 and TRBJ2-2): DAMVIQNPRYQVTQFGKPVTLSCSQTLNHNVMYWYQQKSSQAPKLLFHYYDKDFNNEADTPDNFQSRRPNTSFCFLDIRSPGLGDTAMYLCATSSYRTGELFFGEGSRLTVL.

This clonotype was found many times. V is TRBV6-5 and J is TRBJ1-1; 11 bases line up with TRBD1. With 6 bases clipped from V and 5 bases from J, the junction kept 5 bases outside the gene matches. The CDR3 loop spans 14 amino acids. CDR1 is MNHEY, CDR2 SVGAGI, per germline. CDR3: CASSGTGGRTEAFF. CDR3 in DNA: TGTGCCAGCAGCGGGACAGGGGGTAGGACTGAAGCTTTCTTT.

This sequence joins TRBV28 and TRBJ2-2; 11 nucleotides match TRBD1. Losses at the gene ends were 5 bases for V and 4 bases for J; bases not matched to a gene: 3. Germline values: CDR1 MDHEN, CDR2 SYDVKM. The CDR3 contains 15 residues. Written as DNA, the CDR3 is TGTGCCAGCAGTGGAGGGACAGGGGGCACCGGGGAGCTGTTTTTT. It codes for CASSGGTGGTGELFF.

Turning to this clonotype: Given the absence of the conserved phenylalanine or tryptophan at the CDR3 end, a read error is likely. The CDR3 is CAISESGSESSYEQYL. Here the CDR3 DNA reads TGTGCCATCAGTGAGTCGGGGTCGGAAAGCTCCTACGAGCAGTACCTC. V usage is TRBV10-3 and J usage is TRBJ2-7, with D unresolved. The CDR3 covers 16 residues. Germline V gene sequence: CDR1 ENHRY, CDR2 SYGVKD. V lost 0 bases and J lost 0, with 12 bases in between.

This clonotype showed up just a few times. A read error may account for a junction end that differs from germline. The chain couples TRBV6-1 to TRBJ1-1; D gene unclear. CDR1 and CDR2 (germline): MNHNS, SASEGT. The CDR3 contains 11 residues. In nucleotides, the CDR3 is TGTGCCAGCAGTATCCCGACGTTTGCTTCCTTT. Its translation is CASSIPTFASF.

This clonotype was detected ten times or more. The chain has TRBV9 and TRBJ1-4; tentatively, D is TRBD1 (6 bases). Germline loops: CDR1 SGDLS, CDR2 YYNGEE. The V and J ends lost 4 bases and 6 bases respectively, with 10 bases between them. CDR3 length: 13 amino acids. CDR3 protein: CASSTHRDEKLFF. CDR3 DNA: TGTGCCAGCAGCACCCACAGGGATGAAAAACTGTTTTTT.

This clonotype was detected many times. The chain employs TRBV7-9 and TRBJ2-7, with no clear D. Germline CDR1 and CDR2: SEHNR and FQNEAQ (reference sequence). This CDR3 region has 13 residues. Trimming removed 5 bases at V and 6 bases at J, with 14 bases between. Here the CDR3 DNA reads TGTGCCAGCAGCCCCCTATCGGATTCCGAGCAGTACTTC. Its protein product is CASSPLSDSEQYF.

This clonotype was observed a few times. This chain connects TRBV30 to TRBJ2-7; TRBD1 might be the D (5 bases). The CDR3 totals 13 residues. Trimming removed 7 bases from V and 3 bases from J, with 16 bases in between. Germline V gives CDR1 GTSNPN, CDR2 SVGIG (reference sequence). The CDR3 here is CALASGSSYEQYF. The CDR3 DNA reads as TGTGCCTTGGCCTCAGGGTCCAGCTACGAGCAGTACTTC.

At least ten counts were recorded for this clonotype. This chain links TRBV25-1 with TRBJ2-7; 7 nucleotides agree with TRBD1. V trimming: 3 bases; J trimming: 0 bases; junction bases outside the gene matches: 5. The CDR3 has 15 residues. Germline CDR1 and CDR2: MGHDK and SYGVNS. Here the CDR3 reads CASSDKGALSYEQYF. CDR3 DNA sequence: TGTGCCAGCAGTGATAAGGGGGCCCTCTCCTACGAGCAGTACTTC.

V usage is TRBV19 and J usage is TRBJ2-2, with 11 bases that match TRBD1. CDR3 length: 17 amino acids. In germline, CDR1 is LNHDA, CDR2 SQIVND (reference sequence). J lost 5 bases, V lost 5 bases, and 10 bases had no gene match. In DNA form, the CDR3 reads TGTGCCAGTAGTGCCGGACAGGGGGCCCCAAGGACCGGGGAGCTGTTTTTT. Translated: CASSAGQGAPRTGELFF. Together with reference TRBV19 and TRBJ2-2, the CDR3 gives the full variable domain: DGGITQSPKYLFRKEGQNVTLSCEQNLNHDAMYWYRQDPGQGLRLIYYSQIVNDFQKGDIAEGYSVSREKKESFPLTVTSAQKNPTAFYLCASSAGQGAPRTGELFFGEGSRLTVL.

The sample holds many counts of this clonotype. The V call is TRBV12-3 or TRBV12-4, the J call TRBJ1-1; D gene ambiguous. The CDR3 has 11 residues. V shed 5 bases and J shed 7 bases, with 8 bases lying between them. The CDR3 loop is CASSDTYEAFF. In DNA, the CDR3 is TGTGCCAGCAGTGACACGTATGAAGCTTTCTTT.

The chain joins TRBV5-1 to TRBJ2-7; no definite D call. Trimming left V 0 bases short and J 6 bases short, with 22 bases between. CDR3 size: 17 residues. CDR1 and CDR2 (germline): SGHRS, YFSETQ. CDR3 residues: CASSLALRTLRGTEQYF. The CDR3 nucleotides are TGCGCCAGCAGCTTGGCCCTGAGGACCCTTCGCGGTACCGAGCAGTACTTC. Filled out from reference TRBV5-1 and TRBJ2-7, the complete variable domain reads KAGVTQTPRYLIKTRGQQVTLSCSPISGHRSVSWYQQTPGQGLQFLFEYFSETQRNKGNFPGRFSGRQFSNSRSEMNVSTLELGDSALYLCASSLALRTLRGTEQYFGPGTRLTVT.

The chain recombines TRBV5-1 with TRBJ2-6, with D maybe TRBD2 (5 bases). CDR1 is SGHRS and CDR2 is YFSETQ in the germline V gene. V lost 1 base and J 0 bases, leaving 8 bases between the germline ends. This CDR3 has 16 amino acids. CDR3 in DNA: TGCGCCAGCAGCTTGTATAGCGACTCTGGGGCCAACGTCCTGACTTTC. Encoded protein: CASSLYSDSGANVLTF.

This clonotype was seen at least ten times. This sequence joins TRBV15 and TRBJ2-7; the match to TRBD1 covers 9 bases. The CDR3 has 15 residues. CDR1 is LNHNV, CDR2 YYDKDF, per germline (reference sequence). V shed 0 bases, J shed 3 bases, and the junction held 3 bases outside the gene matches. The CDR3 spells CATSREPGQGYEQYF. The CDR3 DNA follows: TGTGCCACCAGCAGAGAACCGGGACAGGGCTACGAGCAGTACTTC.

This clonotype was detected ten times or more. The chain recombines TRBV4-1 with TRBJ1-2, with a weak D call TRBD1 (5 bases). Germline loops: CDR1 MGHRA, CDR2 YSYEKL. CDR3 length: 17 amino acids. The V end lost 4 bases, the J end lost 0 bases, and 18 bases lay between the germline ends. The CDR3 region is CASSPWTREGTNYGYTF. CDR3 nucleotides: TGCGCCAGCAGCCCCTGGACCAGGGAGGGGACTAACTATGGCTACACCTTC.

This clonotype was detected many times. The rearrangement joins TRBV20-1 to TRBJ2-5; 14 bases are shared with TRBD2. The germline V gene has CDR1 DFQATT and CDR2 SNEGSKA (reference sequence). J was trimmed by 5 bases and V by 1 base; bases with no gene match: 18. The CDR3 has 20 residues. The CDR3 DNA sequence: TGCAGTGCTAGAGGTTCCGGGACTAGCGGGAGAGGCAGGCACAGGGAGACCCAGTACTTC. This gives the protein CSARGSGTSGRGRHRETQYF.

J is TRBJ2-7 and V is TRBV25-1, with 7 bases that match TRBD2. Looked up from germline, CDR1 is MGHDK and CDR2 is SYGVNS. Unmatched junction bases numbered 6, after V lost 4 bases and J lost 6 bases. CDR3 size: 13 residues. The CDR3 loop reads CASSGGRAAEQYF. The CDR3 nucleotides are TGTGCCAGCAGTGGCGGGAGAGCGGCCGAGCAGTACTTC.

The chain employs TRBV11-2 and TRBJ1-2, with D possibly being TRBD1 (5 bases). This CDR3 has 10 residues. The germline gives CDR1 SGHAT, CDR2 FQNNGV. V gave up 4 bases and J gave up 10 bases, with 7 bases separating them. CDR3 sequence: CASSSGTYTF. The CDR3 coding sequence is TGTGCCAGCAGCTCCGGGACCTACACCTTC.

There are many counts of this clonotype. This chain uses TRBV15 with TRBJ1-1; no definite D call. V lost 0 bases, J lost 3 bases, and 8 bases lay in between. The germline V gene encodes CDR1 LNHNV and CDR2 YYDKDF (reference sequence). This CDR3 has 14 residues. CDR3 sequence: CATSRDRRYTEAFF. CDR3 DNA: TGTGCCACCAGCAGAGATCGGCGGTACACTGAAGCTTTCTTT. The full variable domain, with the rest looked up from reference TRBV15 and TRBJ1-1, is DAMVIQNPRYQVTQFGKPVTLSCSQTLNHNVMYWYQQKSSQAPKLLFHYYDKDFNNEADTPDNFQSRRPNTSFCFLDIRSPGLGDTAMYLCATSRDRRYTEAFFGQGTRLTVV.